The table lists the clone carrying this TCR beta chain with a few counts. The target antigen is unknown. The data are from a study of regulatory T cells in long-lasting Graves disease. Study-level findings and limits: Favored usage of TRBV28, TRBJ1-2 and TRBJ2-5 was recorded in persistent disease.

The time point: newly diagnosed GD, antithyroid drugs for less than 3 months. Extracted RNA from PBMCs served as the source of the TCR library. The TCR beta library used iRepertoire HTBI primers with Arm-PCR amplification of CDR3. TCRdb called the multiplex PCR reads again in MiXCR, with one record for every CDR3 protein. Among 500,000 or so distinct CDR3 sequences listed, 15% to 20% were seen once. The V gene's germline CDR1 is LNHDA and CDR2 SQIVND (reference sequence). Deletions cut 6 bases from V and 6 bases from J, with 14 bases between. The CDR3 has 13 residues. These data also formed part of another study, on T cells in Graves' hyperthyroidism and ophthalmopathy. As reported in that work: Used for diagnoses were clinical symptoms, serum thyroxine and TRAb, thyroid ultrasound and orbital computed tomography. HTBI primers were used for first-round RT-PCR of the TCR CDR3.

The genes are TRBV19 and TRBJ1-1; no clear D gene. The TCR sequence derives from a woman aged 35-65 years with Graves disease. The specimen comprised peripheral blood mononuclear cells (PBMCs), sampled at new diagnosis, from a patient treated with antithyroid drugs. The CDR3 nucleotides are TGTGCCAGTAGAGAGGGAACCTACTCTGAAGCTTTCTTT. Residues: CASREGTYSEAFF.